The clone carrying this TCR beta chain was counted once. The CDR3 length is 17 residues. Germline lookup yields CDR1 SGHAT and CDR2 FQNNGV. The V and J ends lost 3 bases and 2 bases, in that order; junction bases with no gene match: 10. Source study methods: Estimated nucleated cell counts came from reference gene primer amplification. Data came from immunoSEQ multiplex PCR; TCRdb stores just in-frame clones and leaves some out. Clone size and the V and J calls come from that table; the DNA yielded D and trimming. This table holds about 180,000 clones, more than 75% found once. The sample belongs to a study of blood T cell repertoires in COVID-19. About the research overall: Samples taken during acute and convalescent COVID-19 were collected in the United States, Italy and Spain.

The sequenced sample consisted of peripheral blood. This clonotype was obtained from a person aged 70 to 85 with COVID-19, enrolled during active disease. The chain carries TRBV11-2 and TRBJ2-7; TRBD1 agrees at 10 bases. The CDR3 nucleotides are TGTGCCAGCAGCTTTTCGGGACAGGGGCTTCGAACCTACGAGCAGTACTTC. Residues: CASSFSGQGLRTYEQYF.